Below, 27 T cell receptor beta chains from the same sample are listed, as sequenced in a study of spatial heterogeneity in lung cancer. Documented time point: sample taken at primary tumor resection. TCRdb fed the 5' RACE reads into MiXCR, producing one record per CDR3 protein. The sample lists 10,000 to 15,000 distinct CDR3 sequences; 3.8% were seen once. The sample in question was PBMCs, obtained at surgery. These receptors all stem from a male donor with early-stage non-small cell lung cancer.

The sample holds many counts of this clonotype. The CDR3 DNA sequence: TGCGCCAGCAGCCAGACTCCGGGACAGGGGGATGAGCAGTTCTTC. Its protein product is CASSQTPGQGDEQFF. V and J are TRBV4-3 and TRBJ2-1; 11 bases are a match to TRBD1. With V trimmed by 3 bases and J by 8 bases, 6 bases remained unmatched. CDR1 is LGHNA and CDR2 is YSLEER in the germline V gene. CDR3 length: 15 residues.

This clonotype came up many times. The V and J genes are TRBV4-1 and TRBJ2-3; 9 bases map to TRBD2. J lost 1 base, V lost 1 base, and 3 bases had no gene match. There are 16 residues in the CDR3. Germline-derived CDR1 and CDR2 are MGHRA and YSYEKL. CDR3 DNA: TGCGCCAGCAGCCAAGTTCGACTAGCGGGCACAGATACGCAGTATTTT. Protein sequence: CASSQVRLAGTDTQYF.

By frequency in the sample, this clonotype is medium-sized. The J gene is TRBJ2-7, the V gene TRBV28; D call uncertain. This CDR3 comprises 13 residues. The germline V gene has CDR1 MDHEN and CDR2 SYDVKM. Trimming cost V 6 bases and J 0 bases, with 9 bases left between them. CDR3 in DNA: TGTGCCAGCAGGTCGCACGTCTCCTACGAGCAGTACTTC. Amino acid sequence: CASRSHVSYEQYF.

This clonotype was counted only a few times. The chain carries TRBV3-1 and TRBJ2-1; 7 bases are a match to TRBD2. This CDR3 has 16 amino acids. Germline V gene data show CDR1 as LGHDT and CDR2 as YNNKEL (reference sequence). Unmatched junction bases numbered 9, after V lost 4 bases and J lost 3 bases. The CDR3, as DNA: TGTGCCAGCAGCCGCCCGACTAGCATCGACTACAATGAGCAGTTCTTC. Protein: CASSRPTSIDYNEQFF.

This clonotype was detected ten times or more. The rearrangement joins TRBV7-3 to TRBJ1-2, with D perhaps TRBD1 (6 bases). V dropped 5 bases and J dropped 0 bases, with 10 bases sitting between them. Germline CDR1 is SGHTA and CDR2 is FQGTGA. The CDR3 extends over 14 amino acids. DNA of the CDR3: TGTGCCAGCAGCCAGGGGCTTCCTAACTATGGCTACACCTTC. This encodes CASSQGLPNYGYTF.

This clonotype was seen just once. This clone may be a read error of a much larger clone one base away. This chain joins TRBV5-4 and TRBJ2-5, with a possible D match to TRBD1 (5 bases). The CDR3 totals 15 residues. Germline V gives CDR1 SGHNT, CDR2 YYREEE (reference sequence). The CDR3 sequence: CASSLRGRVREIQYF. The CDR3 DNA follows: TGTGCCAGCAGCTTGAGGGGCAGGGTTAGAGAGATCCAGTACTTC.

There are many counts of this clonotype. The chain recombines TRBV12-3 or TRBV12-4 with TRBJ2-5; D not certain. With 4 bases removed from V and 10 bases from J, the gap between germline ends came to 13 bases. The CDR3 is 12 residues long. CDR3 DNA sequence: TGTGCCAGCAGTTCCACTGACTGGCTCCAGTACTTC. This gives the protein CASSSTDWLQYF.

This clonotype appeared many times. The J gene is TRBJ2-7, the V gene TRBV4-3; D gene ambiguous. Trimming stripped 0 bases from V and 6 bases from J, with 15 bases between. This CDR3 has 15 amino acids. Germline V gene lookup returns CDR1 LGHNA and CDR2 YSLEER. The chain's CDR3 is CASSQELDGPGEQYF. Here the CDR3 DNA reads TGCGCCAGCAGCCAAGAGTTGGACGGTCCCGGCGAGCAGTACTTC.

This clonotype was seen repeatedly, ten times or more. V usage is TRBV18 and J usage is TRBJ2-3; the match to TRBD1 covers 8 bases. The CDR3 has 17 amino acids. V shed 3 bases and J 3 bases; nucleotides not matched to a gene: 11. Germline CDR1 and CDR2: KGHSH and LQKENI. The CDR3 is CASSPDGQGEGTDTQYF. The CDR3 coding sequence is TGTGCCAGCTCACCGGACGGACAGGGCGAAGGAACAGATACGCAGTATTTT.

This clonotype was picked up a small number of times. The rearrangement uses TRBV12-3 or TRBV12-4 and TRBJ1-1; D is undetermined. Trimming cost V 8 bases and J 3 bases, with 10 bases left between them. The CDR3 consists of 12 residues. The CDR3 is CASQQGDTEAFF. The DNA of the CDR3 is TGTGCCAGCCAACAAGGCGACACTGAAGCTTTCTTT.

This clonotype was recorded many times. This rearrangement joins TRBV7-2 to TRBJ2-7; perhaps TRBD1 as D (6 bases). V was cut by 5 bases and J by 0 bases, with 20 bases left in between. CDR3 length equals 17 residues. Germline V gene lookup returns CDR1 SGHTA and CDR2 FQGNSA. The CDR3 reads CASSPYTGTLSSYEQYF. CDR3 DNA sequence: TGTGCCAGCAGCCCTTACACCGGGACATTGAGCTCCTACGAGCAGTACTTC.

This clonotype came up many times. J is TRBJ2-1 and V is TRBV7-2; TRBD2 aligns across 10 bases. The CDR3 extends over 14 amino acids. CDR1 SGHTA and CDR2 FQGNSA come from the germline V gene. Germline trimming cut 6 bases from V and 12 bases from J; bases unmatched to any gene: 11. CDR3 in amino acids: CASSEGLAGDVQFF. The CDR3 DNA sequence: TGTGCCAGCAGTGAAGGGCTAGCGGGAGATGTGCAGTTCTTC.

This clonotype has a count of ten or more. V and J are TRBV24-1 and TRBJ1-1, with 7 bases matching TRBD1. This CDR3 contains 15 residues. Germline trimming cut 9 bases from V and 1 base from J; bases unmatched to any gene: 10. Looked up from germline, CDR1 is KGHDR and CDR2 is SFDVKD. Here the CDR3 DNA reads TGTGCCACCGCGTCAGGGGGGGTACCGAACACTGAAGCTTTCTTT. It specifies CATASGGVPNTEAFF.

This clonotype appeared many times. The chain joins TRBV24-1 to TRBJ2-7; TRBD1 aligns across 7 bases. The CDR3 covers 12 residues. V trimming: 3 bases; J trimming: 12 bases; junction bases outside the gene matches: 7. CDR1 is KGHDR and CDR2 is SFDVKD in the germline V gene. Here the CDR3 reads CATSDHGQARYF. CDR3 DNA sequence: TGTGCCACCAGTGATCACGGACAGGCGAGGTACTTC.

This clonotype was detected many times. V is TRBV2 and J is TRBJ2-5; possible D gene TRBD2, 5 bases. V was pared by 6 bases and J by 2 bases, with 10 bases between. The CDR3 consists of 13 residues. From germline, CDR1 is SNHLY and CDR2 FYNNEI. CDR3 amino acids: CASRIAPQETQYF. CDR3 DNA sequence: TGTGCCAGCAGAATAGCGCCACAAGAGACCCAGTACTTC.

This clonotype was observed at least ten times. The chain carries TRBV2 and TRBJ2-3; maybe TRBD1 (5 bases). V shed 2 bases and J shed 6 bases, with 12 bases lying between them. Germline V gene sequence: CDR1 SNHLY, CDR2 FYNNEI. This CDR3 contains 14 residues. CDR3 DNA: TGTGCCAGCAGTGAACAGGGCCCTCAGGATACGCAGTATTTT. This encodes CASSEQGPQDTQYF. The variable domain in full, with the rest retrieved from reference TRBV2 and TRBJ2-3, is EPEVTQTPSHQVTQMGQEVILRCVPISNHLYFYWYRQILGQKVEFLVSFYNNEISEKSEIFDDQFSVERPDGSNFTLKIRSTKLEDSAMYFCASSEQGPQDTQYFGPGTRLTVL.

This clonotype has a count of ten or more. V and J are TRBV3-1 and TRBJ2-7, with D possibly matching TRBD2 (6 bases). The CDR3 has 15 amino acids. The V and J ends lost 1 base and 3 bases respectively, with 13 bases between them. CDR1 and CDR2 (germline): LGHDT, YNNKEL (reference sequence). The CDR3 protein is CASSQVSGGDYEQYF. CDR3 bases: TGTGCCAGCAGCCAAGTGTCTGGAGGGGACTACGAGCAGTACTTC.

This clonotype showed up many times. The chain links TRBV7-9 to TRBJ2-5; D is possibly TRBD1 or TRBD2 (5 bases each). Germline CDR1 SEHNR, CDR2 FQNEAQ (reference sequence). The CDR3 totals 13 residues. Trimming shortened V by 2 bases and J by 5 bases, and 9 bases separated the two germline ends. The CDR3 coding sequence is TGTGCCAGCAGCTTATCGGGGCGCGAGACCCAGTACTTC. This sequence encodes CASSLSGRETQYF.

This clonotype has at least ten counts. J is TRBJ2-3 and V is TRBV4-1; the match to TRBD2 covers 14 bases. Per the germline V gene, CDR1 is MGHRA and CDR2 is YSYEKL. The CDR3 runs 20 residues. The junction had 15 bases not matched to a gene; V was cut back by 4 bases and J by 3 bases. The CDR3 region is CASSPPGLAGASYRTDTQYF. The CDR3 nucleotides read TGCGCCAGCAGCCCGCCGGGACTAGCGGGAGCATCTTATAGGACAGATACGCAGTATTTT.

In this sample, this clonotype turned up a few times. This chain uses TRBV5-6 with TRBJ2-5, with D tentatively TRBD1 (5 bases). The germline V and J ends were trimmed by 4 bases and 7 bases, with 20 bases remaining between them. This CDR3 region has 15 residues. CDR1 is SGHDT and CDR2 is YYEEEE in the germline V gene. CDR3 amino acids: CASSPDQGYSGTQYF. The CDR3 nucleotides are TGTGCCAGCAGCCCCGACCAGGGTTATTCCGGGACCCAGTACTTC.

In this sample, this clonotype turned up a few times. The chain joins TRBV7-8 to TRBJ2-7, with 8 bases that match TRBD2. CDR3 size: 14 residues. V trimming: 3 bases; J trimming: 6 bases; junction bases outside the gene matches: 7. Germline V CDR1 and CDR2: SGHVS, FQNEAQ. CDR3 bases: TGTGCCAGCAGCTTTGGGACGGGAGGGAGCGAGCAGTACTTC. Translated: CASSFGTGGSEQYF.

Written as DNA, the CDR3 is TGTGCCAGCAGTTACTCCGCCTTCAACTCAGATACGCAGTATTTT. Its translation: CASSYSAFNSDTQYF. The chain employs TRBV6-2 or TRBV6-3 and TRBJ2-3; no firm D call. Trimming removed 0 bases at V and 4 bases at J, with 11 bases between. CDR3 length equals 15 residues. CDR1 and CDR2 (germline): MNHEY, SVGEGT.

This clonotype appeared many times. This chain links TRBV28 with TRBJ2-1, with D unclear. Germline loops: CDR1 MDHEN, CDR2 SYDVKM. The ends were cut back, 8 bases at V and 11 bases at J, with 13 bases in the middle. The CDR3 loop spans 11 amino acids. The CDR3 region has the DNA TGTGCCAGCGCCGGGCGGAGACAGCAGTTCTTC. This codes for CASAGRRQQFF.

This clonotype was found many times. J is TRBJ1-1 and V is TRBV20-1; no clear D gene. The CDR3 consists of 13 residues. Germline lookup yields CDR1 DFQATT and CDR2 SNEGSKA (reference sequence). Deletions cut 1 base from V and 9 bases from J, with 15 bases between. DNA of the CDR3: TGCAGTGCTAGAGCTGGTACCACTTGGAAAGCTTTCTTT. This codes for CSARAGTTWKAFF.

CDR3 nucleotides: TGTGCCAGCAGTTGGACAGGGACGGGCTACACCTTC. Residues: CASSWTGTGYTF. The chain links TRBV12-3 or TRBV12-4 to TRBJ1-2, with TRBD1 matching 8 bases. The trim removed 4 bases at V and 8 bases at J, leaving 3 bases unmatched. The CDR3 runs to 12 residues.

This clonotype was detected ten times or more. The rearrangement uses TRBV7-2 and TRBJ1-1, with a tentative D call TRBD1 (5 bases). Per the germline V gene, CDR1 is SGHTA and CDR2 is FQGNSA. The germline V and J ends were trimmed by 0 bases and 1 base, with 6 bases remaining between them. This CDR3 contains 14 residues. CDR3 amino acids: CASSLARENTEAFF. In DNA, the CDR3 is TGTGCCAGCAGCTTAGCCAGGGAGAACACTGAAGCTTTCTTT.

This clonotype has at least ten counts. The CDR3 sequence: CASSLTGGYGYTF. The CDR3 DNA is TGTGCCAGCAGCTTGACAGGGGGTTATGGCTACACCTTC. J is TRBJ1-2 and V is TRBV7-9; 9 bases align to TRBD1. V shed 3 bases and J 5 bases; nucleotides not matched to a gene: 1. Germline CDR1 is SEHNR and CDR2 is FQNEAQ (reference sequence). The CDR3 sequence is 13 residues long.